These 5 T cell receptor beta chains came from one sample sequenced in a study of cytomegalovirus exposure and HLA in healthy donors. The PCR had 60 Vbeta and 13 Jbeta primers. Some clones are missing from TCRdb's copy, which holds only in-frame ones; the method was immunoSEQ multiplex PCR. The sample has about 76,000 clones, about 81% seen once. Sequenced material: PBMCs. Every receptor here comes from a middle-aged woman in good health and CMV-seropositive.

The rearrangement uses TRBV2 and TRBJ2-6; D gene unclear. Germline CDR1 and CDR2: SNHLY and FYNNEI. Trimming took off 5 bases at V and 4 bases at J, with 12 bases between the two ends. There are 15 residues in the CDR3. The CDR3 is CASSRQLGGANVLTF. In nucleotides, the CDR3 is TGTGCCAGCAGTCGACAACTTGGCGGGGCCAACGTCCTGACTTTC.

V is TRBV1 and J is TRBJ2-7; TRBD2 reflects the table's D call only, with no check against the DNA. TRBV1 is a pseudogene segment. The length of the CDR3 is 18 residues. The CDR3 sequence is CTSSQDPFTSGETYEQYF. The CDR3 bases are TGCACCAGCAGCCAAGACCCTTTTACTAGCGGGGAAACCTACGAGCAGTACTTC.

This chain uses TRBV11-3 with TRBJ2-3; 8 positions agree with TRBD1. The CDR3 runs to 15 residues. Losses at the gene ends were 5 bases for V and 5 bases for J; bases not matched to a gene: 9. Germline values: CDR1 SGHNT, CDR2 YENEEA. The CDR3, as DNA: TGTGCCAGCAGCCCGACAGGGGCCCGCATAGATACGCAGTATTTT. This sequence encodes CASSPTGARIDTQYF.

Notes on this clone: At one end the junction does not follow the germline gene, possibly because of a read error. The rearrangement links TRBV20-1 to TRBJ1-2; D gene unclear. From germline, CDR1 is DFQATT and CDR2 SNEGSKA (reference sequence). The CDR3 spans 11 residues. CDR3 residues: CSARDTYDYTF. The CDR3 DNA reads as TGCAGTGCCCGTGATACCTATGACTACACCTTC.

The chain employs TRBV29-1 and TRBJ1-5; D is perhaps TRBD1 (5 bases). V lost 3 bases to trimming and J lost 7 bases, with 13 bases between them. The CDR3 sequence is 13 residues long. Germline assignment: CDR1 SQVTM and CDR2 ANQGSEA. The CDR3 nucleotides read TGCAGCGTTGAGTCCGGGGGGGACCAGCCCCAGCATTTT. Amino acid sequence: CSVESGGDQPQHF.